These T cell receptor beta chains were read from a single sample in a study of shared clonotypes between healthy human individuals. The data were produced by immunoSEQ multiplex PCR, yet TCRdb's version contains in-frame clones alone and is incomplete. Among around 1.5 million clones, 98% were seen once, and the ten largest hold 0.4% to 0.55%. Material for sequencing was naive CD4+ T cells sorted from blood. The receptor source for this set is a man between 25 and 39 years old in good health. CDR3s leave out the opening cysteine and the closing phenylalanine or tryptophan. Fields, in order: V gene, D gene, J gene, CDR3 length, CDR3 protein. A D gene is named only where the DNA matches it firmly.

V gene: TRBV5-4; D gene: .; J gene: TRBJ2-2; CDR3 length: 11; CDR3 protein: ASSLPNTGELF
V gene: TRBV6-5; D gene: .; J gene: TRBJ1-1; CDR3 length: 10; CDR3 protein: ASSYVGAEAF
V gene: TRBV27; D gene: TRBD2; J gene: TRBJ2-2; CDR3 length: 14; CDR3 protein: ASAPSGRSNTGELF
V gene: TRBV9; D gene: .; J gene: TRBJ2-7; CDR3 length: 12; CDR3 protein: ASSDDLESYEQY
V gene: TRBV5-4; D gene: TRBD1; J gene: TRBJ2-2; CDR3 length: 14; CDR3 protein: ASSYDRGYDTGELF
V gene: TRBV11-2; D gene: TRBD2; J gene: TRBJ2-1; CDR3 length: 16; CDR3 protein: ASSWNGLAGVSSYEQF
V gene: TRBV7-2; D gene: TRBD1; J gene: TRBJ2-5; CDR3 length: 13; CDR3 protein: ASSRDRGVQETQY
V gene: TRBV5-4; D gene: TRBD2; J gene: TRBJ2-1; CDR3 length: 17; CDR3 protein: ASSPPGLAGGFAYNEQF
V gene: TRBV25-1; D gene: TRBD1; J gene: TRBJ2-7; CDR3 length: 11; CDR3 protein: ASSEGQGAWQY
V gene: TRBV11-2; D gene: .; J gene: TRBJ2-7; CDR3 length: 13; CDR3 protein: ASSLAYRASYEQY
V gene: TRBV28; D gene: TRBD1; J gene: TRBJ2-7; CDR3 length: 14; CDR3 protein: ASSLLRGTGTYEQY
V gene: TRBV18; D gene: .; J gene: TRBJ1-5; CDR3 length: 12; CDR3 protein: ASSPPGGHQPQH
V gene: TRBV6-5; D gene: TRBD1; J gene: TRBJ2-7; CDR3 length: 13; CDR3 protein: ASSYTFGQGYEQY
V gene: TRBV6-5; D gene: .; J gene: TRBJ2-5; CDR3 length: 13; CDR3 protein: ASKTYQGGRETQY
V gene: TRBV27; D gene: .; J gene: TRBJ2-1; CDR3 length: 11; CDR3 protein: ASRTTSYNEQF
V gene: TRBV19; D gene: .; J gene: TRBJ2-5; CDR3 length: 13; CDR3 protein: ASSKGLVRRETQY
V gene: TRBV11-3; D gene: .; J gene: TRBJ1-5; CDR3 length: 13; CDR3 protein: ASSPRGLRNQPQH
V gene: TRBV29-1; D gene: TRBD1; J gene: TRBJ1-1; CDR3 length: 10; CDR3 protein: SGQGLGTEAF
V gene: TRBV29-1; D gene: TRBD1; J gene: TRBJ1-1; CDR3 length: 10; CDR3 protein: SFRTGESQAF
V gene: TRBV18; D gene: .; J gene: TRBJ2-1; CDR3 length: 12; CDR3 protein: ASSPLASYNEQF
V gene: TRBV9; D gene: .; J gene: TRBJ1-4; CDR3 length: 14; CDR3 protein: ASSPDHPGPVEKLF
V gene: TRBV28; D gene: TRBD1; J gene: TRBJ1-2; CDR3 length: 11; CDR3 protein: ASGSGTVYGYT
V gene: TRBV5-1; D gene: TRBD2; J gene: TRBJ2-1; CDR3 length: 15; CDR3 protein: ASNHGVLAGSYNEQF
V gene: TRBV4-2; D gene: TRBD2; J gene: TRBJ2-1; CDR3 length: 14; CDR3 protein: ASSQEPGSGRGEQF
V gene: TRBV18; D gene: TRBD1; J gene: TRBJ1-4; CDR3 length: 13; CDR3 protein: ASSSTGATNEKLF
V gene: TRBV7-9; D gene: .; J gene: TRBJ1-3; CDR3 length: 11; CDR3 protein: ASSLVFGNTIY
V gene: TRBV7-2; D gene: .; J gene: TRBJ1-5; CDR3 length: 13; CDR3 protein: ASSLGAGRLEPQH
V gene: TRBV30; D gene: .; J gene: TRBJ1-4; CDR3 length: 9; CDR3 protein: AWSSPVKLF
V gene: TRBV5-4; D gene: .; J gene: TRBJ1-5; CDR3 length: 11; CDR3 protein: ASSPGTGQPQH
V gene: TRBV27; D gene: .; J gene: TRBJ2-2; CDR3 length: 14; CDR3 protein: ASSLERPILPGELF
V gene: TRBV10-2; D gene: .; J gene: TRBJ2-7; CDR3 length: 11; CDR3 protein: ASSKMGRYEQY
V gene: TRBV7-9; D gene: .; J gene: TRBJ2-1; CDR3 length: 15; CDR3 protein: ASSPRSLAANYNEQF
V gene: TRBV14; D gene: .; J gene: TRBJ2-1; CDR3 length: 15; CDR3 protein: ASSPHPQRAGRNEQF
V gene: TRBV5-4; D gene: .; J gene: TRBJ2-3; CDR3 length: 11; CDR3 protein: ASSLVPVDTQY
V gene: TRBV6-1; D gene: .; J gene: TRBJ2-3; CDR3 length: 13; CDR3 protein: ASKQRGFFTDTQY
V gene: TRBV7-7; D gene: .; J gene: TRBJ2-7; CDR3 length: 14; CDR3 protein: ASSFMLHGDSYEQY
V gene: TRBV11-2; D gene: TRBD2; J gene: TRBJ2-2; CDR3 length: 13; CDR3 protein: ASRRLAGVTGELF
V gene: TRBV9; D gene: .; J gene: TRBJ2-1; CDR3 length: 10; CDR3 protein: ASSVAFDEQF
V gene: TRBV9; D gene: TRBD1; J gene: TRBJ2-1; CDR3 length: 14; CDR3 protein: ASSLHRDSSYNEQF
V gene: TRBV19; D gene: .; J gene: TRBJ2-2; CDR3 length: 12; CDR3 protein: ASTLLQDTGELF
V gene: TRBV11-2; D gene: TRBD2; J gene: TRBJ2-1; CDR3 length: 13; CDR3 protein: ASSSRPGRYNEQF
V gene: TRBV7-6; D gene: .; J gene: TRBJ2-2; CDR3 length: 14; CDR3 protein: ASSPRARGDTGELF
V gene: TRBV2; D gene: .; J gene: TRBJ2-2; CDR3 length: 10; CDR3 protein: ASSERGGELF
V gene: TRBV5-1; D gene: .; J gene: TRBJ2-1; CDR3 length: 12; CDR3 protein: ASSLMGRDNEQF
V gene: TRBV5-1; D gene: TRBD2; J gene: TRBJ2-3; CDR3 length: 14; CDR3 protein: ASSLASSGGRDTQY
V gene: TRBV6-6; D gene: .; J gene: TRBJ1-1; CDR3 length: 9; CDR3 protein: ASTGNTEAF
V gene: TRBV14; D gene: .; J gene: TRBJ2-5; CDR3 length: 10; CDR3 protein: ASSQYQETQY
V gene: TRBV7-2; D gene: TRBD2; J gene: TRBJ2-1; CDR3 length: 11; CDR3 protein: ASSFERRGEQF
V gene: TRBV7-3; D gene: .; J gene: TRBJ2-1; CDR3 length: 14; CDR3 protein: ASSLRGGPLYNEQF
V gene: TRBV21-1; D gene: .; J gene: TRBJ2-2; CDR3 length: 11; CDR3 protein: ASEKGDTGELF
V gene: TRBV29-1; D gene: .; J gene: TRBJ2-5; CDR3 length: 10; CDR3 protein: SAIRGGETQY
V gene: TRBV9; D gene: TRBD1; J gene: TRBJ1-2; CDR3 length: 15; CDR3 protein: ASSVSPGQVANYGYT
V gene: TRBV10-1; D gene: TRBD1; J gene: TRBJ2-7; CDR3 length: 13; CDR3 protein: ASSPRTGKPYEQY
V gene: TRBV2; D gene: TRBD2; J gene: TRBJ2-2; CDR3 length: 14; CDR3 protein: ASSVLAGGYTGELF
V gene: TRBV11-2; D gene: .; J gene: TRBJ2-3; CDR3 length: 14; CDR3 protein: ASSLASSTLADTQY
V gene: TRBV21-1; D gene: .; J gene: TRBJ2-2; CDR3 length: 18; CDR3 protein: ASNLSKARLKRAPAGELF
V gene: TRBV18; D gene: .; J gene: TRBJ2-5; CDR3 length: 10; CDR3 protein: ASSPQGETQY